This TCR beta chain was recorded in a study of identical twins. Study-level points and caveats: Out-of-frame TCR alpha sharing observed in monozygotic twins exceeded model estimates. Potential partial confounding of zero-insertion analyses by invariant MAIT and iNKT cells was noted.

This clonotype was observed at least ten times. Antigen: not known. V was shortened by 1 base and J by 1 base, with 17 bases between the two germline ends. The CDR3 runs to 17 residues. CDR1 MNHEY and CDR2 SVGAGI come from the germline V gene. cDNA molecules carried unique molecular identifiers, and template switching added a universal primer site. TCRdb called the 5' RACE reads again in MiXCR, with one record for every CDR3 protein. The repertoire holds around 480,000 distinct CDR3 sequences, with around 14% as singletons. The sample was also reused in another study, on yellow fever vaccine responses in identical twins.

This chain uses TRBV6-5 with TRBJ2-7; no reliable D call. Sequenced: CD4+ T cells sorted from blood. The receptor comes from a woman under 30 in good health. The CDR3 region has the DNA TGTGCCAGCAGTTACTTCGTGGCAGCTCGAATTTCCTACGAGCAGTACTTC. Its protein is CASSYFVAARISYEQYF.